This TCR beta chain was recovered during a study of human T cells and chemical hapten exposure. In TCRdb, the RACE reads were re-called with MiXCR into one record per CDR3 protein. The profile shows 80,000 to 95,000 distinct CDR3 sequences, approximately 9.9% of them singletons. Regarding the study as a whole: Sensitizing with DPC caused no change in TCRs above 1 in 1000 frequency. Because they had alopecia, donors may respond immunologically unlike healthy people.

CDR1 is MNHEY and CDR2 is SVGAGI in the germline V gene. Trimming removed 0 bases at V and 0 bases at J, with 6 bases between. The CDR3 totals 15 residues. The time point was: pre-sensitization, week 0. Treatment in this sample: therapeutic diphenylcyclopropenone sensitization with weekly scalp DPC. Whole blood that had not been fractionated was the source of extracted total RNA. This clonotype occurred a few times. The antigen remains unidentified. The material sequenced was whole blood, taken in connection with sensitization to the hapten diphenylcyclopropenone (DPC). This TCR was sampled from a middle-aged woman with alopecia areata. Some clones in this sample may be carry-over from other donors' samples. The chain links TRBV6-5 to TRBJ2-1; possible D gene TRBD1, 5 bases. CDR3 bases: TGTGCCAGCAGTTACTCACAGGTCTCCTACAATGAGCAGTTCTTC. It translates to CASSYSQVSYNEQFF.